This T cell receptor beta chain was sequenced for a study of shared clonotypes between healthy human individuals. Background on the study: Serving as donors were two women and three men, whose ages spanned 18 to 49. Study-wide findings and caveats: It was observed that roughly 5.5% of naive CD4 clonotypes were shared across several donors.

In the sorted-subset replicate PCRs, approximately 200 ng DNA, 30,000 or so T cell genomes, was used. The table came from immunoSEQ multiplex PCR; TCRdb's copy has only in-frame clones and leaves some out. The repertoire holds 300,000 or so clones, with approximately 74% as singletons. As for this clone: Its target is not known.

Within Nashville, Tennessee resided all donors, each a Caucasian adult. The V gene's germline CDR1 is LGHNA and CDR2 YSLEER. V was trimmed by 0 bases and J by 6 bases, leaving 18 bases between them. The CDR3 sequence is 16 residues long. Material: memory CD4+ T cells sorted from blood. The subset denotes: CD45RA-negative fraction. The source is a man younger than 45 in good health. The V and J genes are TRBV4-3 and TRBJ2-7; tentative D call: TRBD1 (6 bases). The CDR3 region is CASSQDHTGFRSEQYF. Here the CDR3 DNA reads TGCGCCAGCAGCCAAGACCATACAGGGTTTCGGAGCGAGCAGTACTTC.